A single TCR beta chain is shown here with its context. Its specificity is unknown. The entry originates in a study of cytomegalovirus exposure and HLA in healthy donors. About the study: The same platform used for the roughly 650 first-cohort repertoires was also used for the approximately 120 validation repertoires, as a later analysis reported. Whole-study findings and limits: The tendency of first-cohort TCR clusters to co-occur in the roughly 130 validation repertoires emerged from a later analysis. The investigators catalogued 150 to 200 TCR beta chains as cytomegalovirus-associated.

The donors were part of the validation cohort, which consisted of 120 subjects and was separate from the first cohort of 600 to 850 subjects. This table comes from immunoSEQ multiplex PCR, and its TCRdb copy is limited to in-frame clones, with some not included. The sample has fewer than 90,000 clones; around 94% are singletons. Sample: PBMCs. The TCR comes from a young woman in good health and CMV-seropositive.

The CDR3 DNA is TGTGCCAGCAGTTTATGGCCTAGCGGAGAGACCGGGGAGCTGTTTTTT. Translating gives CASSLWPSGETGELFF. The chain employs TRBV27 and TRBJ2-2, with 7 bases lining up with TRBD2. V gave up 1 base and J gave up 5 bases; unmatched junction bases: 7. CDR1 MNHEY and CDR2 SMNVEV come from the germline V gene (reference sequence). This CDR3 has 16 amino acids.